This passage covers 13 T cell receptor beta chains from one sample sequenced in a study of T cell responses to AZD1222 COVID-19 vaccine. The repertoire was sequenced with immunoSEQ multiplex PCR; TCRdb's copy has only in-frame clones and lacks some. The table includes 150,000 to 200,000 clones, about 87% detected once. The input for sequencing was peripheral blood, taken on day 0 of MenACWY control vaccination. The receptors were sampled from an adult in good health.

On this clone itself: In the same sample, other DNA sequences code for this CDR3. The chain is built from TRBV30 and TRBJ2-1; a possible D gene is TRBD2 (6 bases). The length of the CDR3 is 15 residues. Germline CDR1 and CDR2: GTSNPN and SVGIG (reference sequence). The ends were cut back, 0 bases at V and 0 bases at J, with 9 bases in the middle. The CDR3 DNA reads TGTGCCTGGAGTGTAGGAGGGAGCTCCTACAATGAGCAGTTCTTC. Translating it yields CAWSVGGSSYNEQFF.

DNA of the CDR3: TGTGCCAGTATAGGCAGGGACTTCGGCAATGGCGTTACGCAGTATTTT. Protein sequence: CASIGRDFGNGVTQYF. The J gene is TRBJ2-3, the V gene TRBV19; maybe TRBD2 (6 bases). Germline CDR1 LNHDA, CDR2 SQIVND (reference sequence). The CDR3 sequence is 16 residues long. Trimming removed 7 bases at V and 8 bases at J, with 25 bases between.

V usage is TRBV11-1 and J usage is TRBJ1-6; D uncertain. Between the trimmed V and J ends, which lost 6 bases and 6 bases, there was a span of 9 bases. The CDR3 extends over 13 amino acids. Germline V lookup: CDR1 SGHAT, CDR2 FQDESV (reference sequence). The CDR3 DNA follows: TGTGCCAGCAGTAATCAGGTTAATTCACCCCTCCACTTT. It is translated as CASSNQVNSPLHF.

The J gene is TRBJ1-3, the V gene TRBV5-4, with D unclear. The germline gives CDR1 SGHNT, CDR2 YYREEE (reference sequence). CDR3 length: 14 amino acids. The ends were cut back, 4 bases at V and 1 base at J, with 9 bases in the middle. This chain's CDR3 is CASSPASSGNTIYF. CDR3 DNA sequence: TGTGCCAGCAGCCCAGCATCATCTGGAAACACCATATATTTT.

This clone has only a few counts. V is TRBV6-2 or TRBV6-3 and J is TRBJ1-5, with TRBD1 matching over 11 bases. The CDR3 contains 16 residues. Germline V gene lookup returns CDR1 MNHEY and CDR2 SVGEGT. V lost 4 bases and J lost 1; bases outside the gene matches: 3. As DNA, the CDR3 is TGTGCCAGCAGTTGGGACAGGGGGAGGAGCAATCAGCCCCAGCATTTT. Amino acid sequence: CASSWDRGRSNQPQHF.

The CDR3 region has the DNA TGTGCCACCAGTGATTTAGGTTCTGAAGCTTTCTTT. Encoded protein: CATSDLGSEAFF. This sequence joins TRBV24-1 and TRBJ1-1; D not certain. Trimming removed 1 base at V and 6 bases at J, with 5 bases between. Per the germline V gene, CDR1 is KGHDR and CDR2 is SFDVKD. This CDR3 is built from 12 residues.

This chain links TRBV30 with TRBJ1-1; perhaps TRBD1 as D (5 bases). This CDR3 spans 14 amino acids. Germline values: CDR1 GTSNPN, CDR2 SVGIG (reference sequence). Trimming stripped 3 bases from V and 11 bases from J, with 22 bases between. The CDR3 DNA is TGTGCCTGGAGGCCGGGACCCAAGGAACGAGTGGCTTTCTTT. Residues: CAWRPGPKERVAFF. The entire variable domain, with the rest obtained from reference TRBV30 and TRBJ1-1, is as follows: SQTIHQWPATLVQPVGSPLSLECTVEGTSNPNLYWYRQAAGRGLQLLFYSVGIGQISSEVPQNLSASRPQDRQFILSSKKLLLSDSGFYLCAWRPGPKERVAFFGQGTRLTVV.

The chain couples TRBV24-1 to TRBJ1-1; 9 bases fit TRBD1. V was clipped by 9 bases and J by 3 bases; unmatched bases: 10. The CDR3 totals 15 residues. CDR1 and CDR2 from the germline V gene are KGHDR and SFDVKD. The CDR3 DNA sequence: TGTGCCACCCCGGGACAGGGATTATCCGACACTGAAGCTTTCTTT. Protein: CATPGQGLSDTEAFF.

This chain uses TRBV5-1 with TRBJ2-1; TRBD2 matches at 15 bases. Germline loops: CDR1 SGHRS, CDR2 YFSETQ. The CDR3 extends over 19 amino acids. Trimming removed 6 bases from V and 0 bases from J; junction bases left unmatched: 10. The CDR3 DNA sequence: TGCGCCAGCAACGAGGGACTAGCGGGAGGCGGGGTCTCCTACAATGAGCAGTTCTTC. Its translation: CASNEGLAGGGVSYNEQFF.

The chain joins TRBV9 to TRBJ2-7; 7 bases map to TRBD1. The CDR3 contains 14 residues. Germline V gene sequence: CDR1 SGDLS, CDR2 YYNGEE. J gave up 2 bases and V 4 bases, and 6 bases lay outside the gene matches. The CDR3 loop is CASSPWTGAYEQYF. The CDR3 DNA is TGTGCCAGCAGCCCTTGGACAGGAGCCTACGAGCAGTACTTC.

The rearrangement uses TRBV5-1 and TRBJ1-5, with 8 bases aligning to TRBD1. The CDR3 runs to 16 residues. V was pared by 4 bases and J by 5 bases, with 11 bases of the junction left unmatched. CDR1 and CDR2 from the germline V gene are SGHRS and YFSETQ. DNA of the CDR3: TGCGCCAGCAGCCTGGGGACAGGAGGACTCGATCAGCCCCAGCATTTT. This encodes CASSLGTGGLDQPQHF.

V gene TRBV5-1 combines with J gene TRBJ1-1, with D hard to call. Per the germline V gene, CDR1 is SGHRS and CDR2 is YFSETQ. The CDR3 is 14 residues long. V shed 0 bases and J shed 3 bases, with 9 bases lying between them. The CDR3 DNA reads as TGCGCCAGCAGCTTGGCCCGAGGGTACACTGAAGCTTTCTTT. It encodes CASSLARGYTEAFF.

The chain uses TRBV19 and TRBJ2-3; D remains unclear. V was shortened by 6 bases and J by 2 bases, with 9 bases between the two germline ends. CDR1 and CDR2 from the germline V gene are LNHDA and SQIVND (reference sequence). The CDR3 extends over 13 amino acids. The CDR3 DNA sequence: TGTGCCAGTAGGGCCCAGGCCACAGATACGCAGTATTTT. This gives the protein CASRAQATDTQYF.